This TCR beta chain was identified during a study of blood T cell repertoires in COVID-19. Study overall: Some COVID-19 samples were acute and others convalescent; all came from the United States, Italy and Spain.

This clone occurred a few times. Per the original data handling: The assay estimated nucleated cells by amplifying reference gene primers. Data came from immunoSEQ multiplex PCR; TCRdb stores just in-frame clones and leaves some out. That table gives V, J and clone size, and the DNA gave D and trimming. This sample has about 55,000 clones, with about 90% found just once. This CDR3 contains 15 residues. Trimming pared 0 bases from V and 4 bases from J, leaving 10 bases between. Germline values: CDR1 SEHNR, CDR2 FQNEAQ (reference sequence). Sequencing was performed on peripheral blood. This clonotype originated in a man in his fifties or sixties with active COVID-19. J is TRBJ2-1 and V is TRBV7-9; D is undetermined. CDR3 sequence (DNA): TGTGCCAGCAGCTTAGCCGGAACTAAATACAATGAGCAGTTCTTC. It is translated as CASSLAGTKYNEQFF.